Listed below are T cell receptor beta chains from one sample, sequenced in a study of CD8 T cells in Susac syndrome. TCRdb reprocessed the immunoSEQ multiplex PCR reads via MiXCR and lists one record per CDR3 protein. In the table there are roughly 200,000 distinct CDR3 sequences, approximately 95% of which are singletons. The sequenced sample consisted of CD4+ T cells from PBMCs. The receptors here all came from a human donor with multiple sclerosis. The CDR3 runs from the conserved cysteine through the conserved F or W. D genes are given only for firm matches. Not all rows give a size; the values are once, few, many and, for expanded clones, a class.

clone_size j_call d_call v_call cdr3_nt cdr3_aa
NA TRBJ2-3 NA TRBV15 TGTGCCACCAGCAGAGTTACGGGGTCGCGGACAGATACGCAGTATTTT CATSRVTGSRTDTQYF
NA TRBJ2-5 NA TRBV18 TGTGCCAGCTCACCAAATCAGGGTGAGACCCAGTACTTC CASSPNQGETQYF
NA TRBJ2-5 NA TRBV6-5 TGTGCCAGCAGTTACAGGCCCCAGTACTTC CASSYRPQYF
NA TRBJ2-7 TRBD1 TRBV20-1 TGCAGTGCTAGTTCACAGGGGGTATACGAGCAGTACTTC CSASSQGVYEQYF
NA TRBJ1-6 TRBD1 TRBV25-1 TGTGCCAGCAGTGAAACACAGGGGTCACCCCTCCACTTT CASSETQGSPLHF
NA TRBJ2-5 NA TRBV29-1 TGCAGCGTTGATCAACCGGGAGAGACCCAGTACTTC CSVDQPGETQYF
NA TRBJ2-3 TRBD2 TRBV6-5 TGTGCCAGCAGTTCGGTGGCGGGGGGTGGCACAGATACGCAGTATTTT CASSSVAGGGTDTQYF
once TRBJ1-5 NA TRBV13 TGTGCCAGCAGCCCACCATGGCCCCAGCATTTT CASSPPWPQHF
NA TRBJ1-4 NA TRBV27 TGTGCCAGCAGTTTCGGAGAGGCGAGGGGTAAACTGTTTTTT CASSFGEARGKLFF
NA TRBJ2-3 TRBD1 TRBV30 TGTGCCTGGAAGCCCGGGACAGCGCACCGCACAGATACGCAGTATTTT CAWKPGTAHRTDTQYF
NA TRBJ2-1 NA TRBV6-2/TRBV6-3 TGTGCCAGCAGTTACAGTTATCATGAGCAGTTCTTC CASSYSYHEQFF
NA TRBJ1-6 NA TRBV7-8 TGTGCCAGCAGCCAGGGACATCAGAACTCACCCCTCCACTTT CASSQGHQNSPLHF
NA TRBJ1-1 NA TRBV5-6 TGTGCCAGCAGCTCCGGATGGGGGTACACTGAAGCTTTCTTT CASSSGWGYTEAFF
NA TRBJ2-5 TRBD1 TRBV30 TGTGCCTGGAGTCCCCGCAGGGGGTGGGAGACCCAGTACTTC CAWSPRRGWETQYF
once TRBJ2-2 NA TRBV18 TGTGCCAGCTCTTACAGGGACATGAACACCGGGGAGCTGTTTTTT CASSYRDMNTGELFF
NA TRBJ2-2 TRBD1 TRBV18 TGTGCCAGCTCTCCGGACAGGGTGAACATCGGGGAGCTGTTTTTT CASSPDRVNIGELFF
NA TRBJ2-5 NA TRBV24-1 TGTGCCACCAGTGACCCTATGGAGGGGACCCAGTACTTC CATSDPMEGTQYF
NA TRBJ1-1 TRBD1 TRBV29-1 TGCAGCGCCCGGACAGGGGGTCACACTGAAGCTTTCTTT CSARTGGHTEAFF
once TRBJ2-5 TRBD2 TRBV29-1 TGCAGCGTTGACCGACGGGGGGTAGAGACCCAGTACTTC CSVDRRGVETQYF
NA TRBJ1-6 TRBD1 TRBV6-5 TGTGCCAGCAGTTACTCGACACCCGGGACAGCGGCCTCACCCCTCCACTTT CASSYSTPGTAASPLHF
NA TRBJ1-2 TRBD1 TRBV18 TGTGCCAGCTCACCCTCGACAGGGACCTATGGCTACACCTTC CASSPSTGTYGYTF
NA TRBJ2-1 NA TRBV30 TGTGCCCAAACAGGGGGGGGCCCTTGGAATGAGCAGTTCTTC CAQTGGGPWNEQFF
few TRBJ2-1 NA TRBV7-2 TGTGCCAGCAGCGACCGGTATGAGCAGTTCTTC CASSDRYEQFF
NA TRBJ2-2 TRBD1 TRBV20-1 TGCAGTGCCCGACAGGGGAACACCGGGGAGCTGTTTTTT CSARQGNTGELFF
NA TRBJ1-6 NA TRBV4-1 TGCGCCAGCAGCCAGAAGGGACTGGACGGGTCACCCCTCCACTTT CASSQKGLDGSPLHF
NA TRBJ2-5 NA TRBV12-3/TRBV12-4 TGTGCCAGCACCCAGCGCGGGGCGGAGGAGACCCAGTACTTC CASTQRGAEETQYF
NA TRBJ1-1 TRBD1 TRBV29-1 TGCAGCGTTCTAGGACAGGGCTCTGGTGGCGCTGAAGCTTTCTTT CSVLGQGSGGAEAFF
NA TRBJ1-1 NA TRBV3-1 TGTGCCAGCAGCCAAGTTCCTAGCGCTGAAGCTTTCTTT CASSQVPSAEAFF
NA TRBJ1-3 TRBD1 TRBV29-1 TGCAGCGTTTGGGACAGGAGCTCTGGAAACACCATATATTTT CSVWDRSSGNTIYF
NA TRBJ2-3 NA TRBV7-3 TGTGCCAGCAGCCAGGGGAGACCCACAGATACGCAGTATTTT CASSQGRPTDTQYF
NA TRBJ2-7 NA TRBV20-1 TGCAGTGCTATACACATATCCGGGACACAACCCTACGAGCAGTACTTC CSAIHISGTQPYEQYF
NA TRBJ2-1 TRBD1 TRBV6-1 TGTGCCAGCAGCCCGGGACAGGGAGATGCCACTATAAACAATGAGCAGTTCTTC CASSPGQGDATINNEQFF
NA TRBJ2-1 TRBD2 TRBV12-3/TRBV12-4 TGTGCCAGCAGTTTAATAGCGGGGACGAAGTTCTTC CASSLIAGTKFF
NA TRBJ2-3 TRBD2 TRBV3-1 TGTGCCAGCAGCCTCCCCCTAGCGGGGGGGCGGGGAGATACGCAGTATTTT CASSLPLAGGRGDTQYF
NA TRBJ1-2 TRBD1 TRBV7-9 TGTGCCAGCACCTCGGAACAGGGGGCGCACGGCTACACCTTC CASTSEQGAHGYTF
NA TRBJ1-1 NA TRBV5-1 TGCGCCAGCAGCTTGGCCTGGGGGCGGGAGAACACTGAAGCTTTCTTT CASSLAWGRENTEAFF
few TRBJ1-5 TRBD1 TRBV19 TGTGCCAGTAGCTACAGGGGTGAGGGCAATCAGCCCCAGCATTTT CASSYRGEGNQPQHF